The 25 T cell receptor beta chains reported below all come from one sample, sequenced in a study of T cells in tuberculosis. Here immunoSEQ multiplex PCR was the method, and the copy in TCRdb shows in-frame clones only, minus some. The data contain under 45,000 clones, about 96% of them singletons. Sample: PBMCs. The receptor set was obtained from a donor aged 10-29 years with latent tuberculosis or without tuberculosis infection.

J is TRBJ1-2 and V is TRBV4-1; 11 bases map to TRBD1. This CDR3 spans 17 amino acids. Germline V lookup: CDR1 MGHRA, CDR2 YSYEKL. V trimming: 0 bases; J trimming: 5 bases; junction bases outside the gene matches: 8. This chain's CDR3 is CASSQDWWGQGDYGYTF. The DNA of the CDR3 is TGCGCCAGCAGCCAAGATTGGTGGGGACAGGGGGATTATGGCTACACCTTC.

The gene calls are TRBV29-1 and TRBJ2-2, with TRBD1 as a possible D gene (5 bases). V gave up 7 bases and J gave up 1 base, with 16 bases separating them. The CDR3 is 15 residues long. The germline V gene has CDR1 SQVTM and CDR2 ANQGSEA. The CDR3 reads CSASTGALNTGELFF. The CDR3, as DNA: TGCAGCGCTTCTACAGGTGCTTTGAACACCGGGGAGCTGTTTTTT.

V and J are TRBV9 and TRBJ2-7, with 7 positions matching TRBD1. The CDR3 covers 16 residues. The junction had 8 bases not matched to a gene; V was cut back by 0 bases and J by 2 bases. Germline V gene sequence: CDR1 SGDLS, CDR2 YYNGEE. The CDR3 loop reads CASSVGGTASTYEQYF. The CDR3 DNA reads TGTGCCAGCAGCGTAGGAGGGACAGCTTCTACCTACGAGCAGTACTTC.

The chain joins TRBV7-3 to TRBJ2-6, with D possibly TRBD1 on 6 matching bases. Germline CDR1 is SGHTA and CDR2 is FQGTGA. The V gene lost 5 bases and the J gene lost 2 bases, with 10 bases spanning the gap. This CDR3 spans 15 amino acids. The CDR3 spells CASSATGTGANVLTF. In DNA form, the CDR3 reads TGTGCCAGCAGCGCAACAGGGACTGGGGCCAACGTCCTGACTTTC.

J is TRBJ2-3 and V is TRBV11-2, with no clear D. V shed 6 bases and J shed 1 base, with 14 bases lying between them. The germline gives CDR1 SGHAT, CDR2 FQNNGV. There are 15 residues in the CDR3. CDR3 protein: CASRVPGEGTDTQYF. The CDR3 region has the DNA TGTGCCAGCAGAGTTCCCGGCGAGGGCACAGATACGCAGTATTTT.

The CDR3 loop reads CASSSVKIAGGPYEQYF. Here the CDR3 DNA reads TGTGCCAGCAGCTCTGTCAAGATAGCGGGGGGGCCCTACGAGCAGTACTTC. This chain connects TRBV5-4 to TRBJ2-7, with 11 bases lining up with TRBD2. The ends lost 3 bases at V and 2 bases at J; junction bases unmatched: 10. The CDR3 consists of 17 residues. Germline assignment: CDR1 SGHNT and CDR2 YYREEE (reference sequence). The full variable domain, completed using reference TRBV5-4 and TRBJ2-7, is ETGVTQSPTHLIKTRGQQVTLRCSSQSGHNTVSWYQQALGQGPQFIFQYYREEENGRGNFPPRFSGLQFPNYSSELNVNALELDDSALYLCASSSVKIAGGPYEQYFGPGTRLTVT.

This sequence joins TRBV2 and TRBJ1-5, with unresolved D. Deletions cut 1 base from V and 6 bases from J, with 13 bases between. CDR3 size: 15 residues. Germline CDR1 and CDR2: SNHLY and FYNNEI. CDR3 DNA sequence: TGTGCCAGCAGTGAAGGAGGGCTTGGTGGTCAGCCCCAGCATTTT. Its protein product is CASSEGGLGGQPQHF.

The chain employs TRBV27 and TRBJ1-4, with TRBD1 identical over 8 bases. The CDR3 spans 13 residues. Looked up from germline, CDR1 is MNHEY and CDR2 is SMNVEV (reference sequence). Trimming cost V 7 bases and J 7 bases; bases outside gene matches: 5. The CDR3 here is CASKFDRGEKLFF. CDR3 coding DNA: TGTGCCAGCAAATTCGACAGGGGTGAAAAACTGTTTTTT.

The V gene is TRBV5-1, the J gene TRBJ1-2; TRBD1 agrees at 9 bases. Losses at the gene ends were 4 bases for V and 4 bases for J; bases not matched to a gene: 2. The CDR3 spans 13 residues. Germline V gene sequence: CDR1 SGHRS, CDR2 YFSETQ. CDR3 nucleotide sequence: TGCGCCAGCAGCGTGGGACAGGGCTATGGCTACACCTTC. Translation: CASSVGQGYGYTF. Together with reference TRBV5-1 and TRBJ1-2, the CDR3 gives the full variable domain: KAGVTQTPRYLIKTRGQQVTLSCSPISGHRSVSWYQQTPGQGLQFLFEYFSETQRNKGNFPGRFSGRQFSNSRSEMNVSTLELGDSALYLCASSVGQGYGYTFGSGTRLTVV.

The chain links TRBV5-1 to TRBJ2-7, with D possibly being TRBD1 (6 bases). Germline V lookup: CDR1 SGHRS, CDR2 YFSETQ. Trimming took 2 bases from V and 3 from J, leaving 12 bases between them. The CDR3 spans 14 residues. The CDR3 region is CASSLTGNRYEQYF. For the CDR3, the DNA is TGCGCCAGCAGCTTAACAGGGAATCGCTACGAGCAGTACTTC.

J is TRBJ1-1 and V is TRBV5-6; maybe TRBD1 (6 bases). V gave up 2 bases and J gave up 1 base, with 6 bases separating them. In germline, CDR1 is SGHDT, CDR2 YYEEEE. The CDR3 has 13 residues. This CDR3 is CASSLQGNTEAFF. The CDR3 nucleotides read TGTGCCAGCAGCTTACAGGGGAACACTGAAGCTTTCTTT.

CDR3 DNA: TGTGCCATCAGTGATCCAGGAAGCAATCAGCCCCAGCATTTT. This codes for CAISDPGSNQPQHF. The chain links TRBV10-3 to TRBJ1-5; no firm D call. The CDR3 runs to 14 residues. CDR1 and CDR2 (germline): ENHRY, SYGVKD. V dropped 3 bases and J dropped 1 base, with 7 bases sitting between them.

The genes are TRBV5-4 and TRBJ1-2; perhaps TRBD1 as D (5 bases). V was clipped by 6 bases and J by 0 bases, with 12 bases between them. The CDR3 runs to 14 residues. From germline, CDR1 is SGHNT and CDR2 YYREEE (reference sequence). The CDR3 DNA sequence: TGTGCCAGCACCCGGCCGGGGGCTAACTATGGCTACACCTTC. Encoded protein: CASTRPGANYGYTF.

A few counts support this clone. The chain has TRBV19 and TRBJ2-7, with D perhaps matching TRBD2 (5 bases). Trimming shortened V by 2 bases and J by 6 bases, and 17 bases separated the two germline ends. The CDR3 extends over 15 amino acids. CDR1 LNHDA and CDR2 SQIVND come from the germline V gene (reference sequence). CDR3 sequence (DNA): TGTGCCAGTAGTATAATCAGCGGCACCGCCTCCGAGCAGTACTTC. Amino acid sequence: CASSIISGTASEQYF.

The rearrangement uses TRBV30 and TRBJ1-1, with TRBD1 identical over 7 bases. The CDR3 runs 11 residues. Trimming removed 7 bases from V and 4 bases from J; junction bases left unmatched: 3. Looked up from germline, CDR1 is GTSNPN and CDR2 is SVGIG (reference sequence). Here the CDR3 DNA reads TGTGCCTTGACAGGGAGCACTGAAGCTTTCTTT. Its translation is CALTGSTEAFF.

This clone appeared once. The chain recombines TRBV7-6 with TRBJ2-2, with D unresolved. Trimming left V 5 bases short and J 1 base short, with 14 bases between. From germline, CDR1 is SGHVS and CDR2 FNYEAQ. This CDR3 has 16 residues. CDR3: CASSPRHSKNTGELFF. Written as DNA, the CDR3 is TGTGCCAGCAGCCCGAGACATAGTAAGAACACCGGGGAGCTGTTTTTT.

In the case of this clone: Other DNA sequences from this sample encode an identical CDR3 as well. The chain employs TRBV4-1 and TRBJ1-5; D gene ambiguous. The CDR3 length is 14 residues. The germline CDR1 and CDR2 sequences are MGHRA and YSYEKL. Trimming took off 3 bases at V and 5 bases at J, with 11 bases between the two ends. The CDR3 DNA sequence: TGCGCCAGCAGCCACCGGTTGGTGGATCAGCCCCAGCATTTT. Translating it yields CASSHRLVDQPQHF.

The rearrangement links TRBV27 to TRBJ2-3; D not certain. Germline CDR1 is MNHEY and CDR2 is SMNVEV (reference sequence). V was trimmed by 2 bases and J by 6 bases, leaving 6 bases between them. The CDR3 runs 12 residues. The CDR3 reads CASSLGQDTQYF. In DNA form, the CDR3 reads TGTGCCAGCAGTTTAGGGCAGGATACGCAGTATTTT.

The chain links TRBV18 to TRBJ1-2, with 7 bases fitting TRBD1. The J segment lost 0 bases and the V segment lost 3 bases, leaving 4 bases of the junction unmatched. Germline V gene data show CDR1 as KGHSH and CDR2 as LQKENI. The length of the CDR3 is 15 residues. As DNA, the CDR3 is TGTGCCAGCTCACCCGACGGGACAGCTAACTATGGCTACACCTTC. It specifies CASSPDGTANYGYTF.

V is TRBV7-8 and J is TRBJ2-7; TRBD2 matches 8 bases. V shed 0 bases and J 7 bases; nucleotides not matched to a gene: 17. The CDR3 contains 18 residues. CDR1 is SGHVS, CDR2 FQNEAQ, per germline. This CDR3 is CASSLAARGSGGLWEQYF. The CDR3 DNA reads as TGTGCCAGCAGCTTAGCCGCTCGAGGGAGCGGGGGCCTCTGGGAGCAGTACTTC.

The chain combines TRBV6-1 with TRBJ1-4; D might be TRBD1 (6 bases). This CDR3 region has 15 residues. Trimming pared 4 bases from V and 4 bases from J, leaving 13 bases between. Germline V gives CDR1 MNHNS, CDR2 SASEGT. CDR3: CASSANRADNEKLFF. In nucleotides, the CDR3 is TGTGCCAGCAGTGCTAACAGGGCCGATAATGAAAAACTGTTTTTT.

The CDR3 reads CASSRDTNYGYTF. The CDR3 DNA is TGTGCCAGCAGTAGGGACACCAACTATGGCTACACCTTC. V is TRBV6-5 and J is TRBJ1-2; the D gene is possibly TRBD1 (6 bases). This CDR3 is built from 13 residues. V lost 5 bases and J 2 bases, leaving 9 bases between the germline ends. Germline-derived CDR1 and CDR2 are MNHEY and SVGAGI.

V is TRBV4-1 and J is TRBJ2-1; TRBD1 aligns across 7 bases. The germline V gene has CDR1 MGHRA and CDR2 YSYEKL. The CDR3 sequence is 19 residues long. The V and J ends lost 0 bases and 2 bases, in that order; junction bases with no gene match: 13. The CDR3 spells CASSQEGLGVTGAYNEQFF. CDR3 DNA: TGCGCCAGCAGCCAAGAGGGCCTAGGGGTTACAGGGGCCTACAATGAGCAGTTCTTC.

A note on this clone: Sequence at one end of the junction differs from germline and may be a read error. V and J are TRBV19 and TRBJ1-1, with D unresolved. The CDR3 contains 13 residues. The germline gives CDR1 LNHDA, CDR2 SQIVND (reference sequence). CDR3 nucleotides: TGTGCCAGTAGTATCAGTCTGAAGACTGAAGCTTTCTTT. Residues: CASSISLKTEAFF.

The chain joins TRBV2 to TRBJ2-1; 7 bases align to TRBD2. J lost 7 bases, V lost 2 bases, and 8 bases had no gene match. In germline, CDR1 is SNHLY, CDR2 FYNNEI. CDR3 length equals 15 residues. The CDR3 loop reads CASSEPGGVRNEQFF. The CDR3 DNA is TGTGCCAGCAGTGAACCGGGGGGTGTTCGAAATGAGCAGTTCTTC.